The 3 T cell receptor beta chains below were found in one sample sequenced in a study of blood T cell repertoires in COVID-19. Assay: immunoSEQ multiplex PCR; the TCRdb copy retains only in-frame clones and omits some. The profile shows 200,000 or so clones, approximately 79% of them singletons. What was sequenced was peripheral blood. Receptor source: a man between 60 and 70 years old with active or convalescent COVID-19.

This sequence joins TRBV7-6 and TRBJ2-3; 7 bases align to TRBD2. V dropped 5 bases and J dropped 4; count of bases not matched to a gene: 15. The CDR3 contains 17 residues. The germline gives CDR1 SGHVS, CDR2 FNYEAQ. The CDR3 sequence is CASSPIQLGRAADTQYF. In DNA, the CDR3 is TGTGCCAGCAGCCCCATCCAGCTGGGGAGGGCCGCAGATACGCAGTATTTT.

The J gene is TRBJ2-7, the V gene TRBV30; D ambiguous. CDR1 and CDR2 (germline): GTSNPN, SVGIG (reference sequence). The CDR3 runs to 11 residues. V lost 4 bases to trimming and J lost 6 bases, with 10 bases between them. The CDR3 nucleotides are TGTGCCTGGAACTCGGTCGGCGAGCAGTACTTC. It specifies CAWNSVGEQYF.

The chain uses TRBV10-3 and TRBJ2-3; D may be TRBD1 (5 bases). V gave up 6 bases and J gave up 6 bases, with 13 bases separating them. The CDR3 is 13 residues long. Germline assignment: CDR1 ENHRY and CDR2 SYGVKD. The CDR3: CAISLDRVDTQYF. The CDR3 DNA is TGTGCCATCAGCCTCGACAGAGTTGATACGCAGTATTTT.